This TCR beta chain was profiled in a study of T cell responses to AZD1222 COVID-19 vaccine. General study results and limits: Breadth and depth of Spike-specific TCRs rose after two AZD1222 doses.

Only in-frame clones appear in the TCRdb table, and some are missing; sequencing was by immunoSEQ multiplex PCR. In the table there are roughly 140,000 clones, 94% of which are singletons. The V end lost 5 bases, the J end lost 7 bases, and 9 bases lay between the germline ends. This CDR3 comprises 12 residues. Germline values: CDR1 MNHEY, CDR2 SVGEGT. This clone was counted a single time. Its antigen is unknown. The TCR comes from an adult in good health. This sample comprised peripheral blood, obtained on day 0 of AZD1222 vaccination. The genes are TRBV6-2 or TRBV6-3 and TRBJ2-1; no firm D call. This CDR3 reads CASSGLVNEQFF. The CDR3, as DNA: TGTGCCAGCAGTGGCTTAGTGAATGAGCAGTTCTTC.